The 19 T cell receptor beta chains below all came from one sample that was sequenced in a study of CD4+ T cells in melanoma. Produced via immunoSEQ multiplex PCR; TCRdb's table is partial and in-frame only. The sample records about 140,000 clones, around 90% being singletons. These receptors all stem from a human donor with melanoma.

This rearrangement joins TRBV9 to TRBJ2-1; 7 bases line up with TRBD2. CDR1 and CDR2 (germline): SGDLS, YYNGEE. This CDR3 has 16 residues. V lost 3 bases and J lost 3; bases outside the gene matches: 9. CDR3 in amino acids: CASSAASGSNYNEQFF. The CDR3 DNA is TGTGCCAGCAGCGCCGCTAGCGGCTCGAACTACAATGAGCAGTTCTTC.

The chain joins TRBV5-1 to TRBJ1-4; possibly TRBD1 for D (5 bases). The CDR3 extends over 14 amino acids. Looked up from germline, CDR1 is SGHRS and CDR2 is YFSETQ. V was pared by 4 bases and J by 4 bases, with 11 bases between. The CDR3 DNA reads as TGCGCCAGCAGCGCAGGGACCCTTAATGAAAAACTGTTTTTT. Translated: CASSAGTLNEKLFF.

This chain connects TRBV7-3 to TRBJ2-3, with D possibly matching TRBD1 (6 bases). This CDR3 region has 15 residues. Germline V gene sequence: CDR1 SGHTA, CDR2 FQGTGA. Deletions cut 5 bases from V and 5 bases from J, with 17 bases between. The CDR3 here is CASSAQYGGVDTQYF. The CDR3 nucleotides are TGTGCCAGCAGCGCACAGTATGGGGGCGTAGATACGCAGTATTTT. The full variable domain, its missing parts supplied by reference TRBV7-3 and TRBJ2-3, is GAGVSQTPSNKVTEKGKYVELRCDPISGHTALYWYRQSLGQGPEFLIYFQGTGAADDSGLPNDRFFAVRPEGSVSTLKIQRTERGDSAVYLCASSAQYGGVDTQYFGPGTRLTVL.

The chain employs TRBV19 and TRBJ2-2; weak D call: TRBD1 (5 bases). The CDR3 spans 14 residues. V was cut by 7 bases and J by 2 bases, with 11 bases left in between. Germline CDR1 LNHDA, CDR2 SQIVND (reference sequence). For the CDR3, the DNA is TGTGCCAGTAACGGCAGGGAAAACACCGGGGAGCTGTTTTTT. It specifies CASNGRENTGELFF.

V gene TRBV23-1 combines with J gene TRBJ2-2, with 10 bases matching TRBD1. TRBV23-1 is assigned to the ORF class and has an uncertain function. The CDR3 consists of 19 residues. Trimming at V came to 0 bases and at J to 2 bases, leaving 9 bases not matched to a gene. The DNA of the CDR3 is TGCGCCAGCAGTCAATCCGCCTCCGGGACAGGGGCAAACACCGGGGAGCTGTTTTTT. Its translation: CASSQSASGTGANTGELFF.

This clone was seen a single time. The chain links TRBV9 to TRBJ2-3, with D possibly being TRBD1 or TRBD2 (7 bases each). CDR1 and CDR2 (germline): SGDLS, YYNGEE. Trimming shortened V by 2 bases and J by 4 bases, and 17 bases separated the two germline ends. This CDR3 contains 16 residues. CDR3 residues: CASSVFRGDSADTQYF. Written as DNA, the CDR3 is TGTGCCAGCAGCGTTTTTCGGGGGGACAGTGCAGATACGCAGTATTTT.

This clone was found a few times. The chain couples TRBV30 to TRBJ1-1; D gene ambiguous. The length of the CDR3 is 17 residues. Germline lookup yields CDR1 GTSNPN and CDR2 SVGIG (reference sequence). Trimming took off 0 bases at V and 2 bases at J, with 19 bases between the two ends. CDR3 protein: CAWSVREPGLKNTEAFF. CDR3 coding DNA: TGTGCCTGGAGTGTGCGAGAGCCGGGCCTCAAAAACACTGAAGCTTTCTTT.

This clone has only one observation. The chain joins TRBV30 to TRBJ1-2; 11 nucleotides match TRBD1. Germline CDR1 GTSNPN, CDR2 SVGIG (reference sequence). J gave up 7 bases and V 0 bases, and 13 bases lay outside the gene matches. CDR3 length: 17 residues. The CDR3 loop is CAWSVGGNRDRGTGYTF. CDR3 in DNA: TGTGCCTGGAGTGTTGGAGGGAACCGGGACAGGGGGACTGGCTACACCTTC.

V and J are TRBV2 and TRBJ2-3; 7 positions match TRBD1. Germline trimming cut 6 bases from V and 2 bases from J; bases unmatched to any gene: 11. Germline CDR1 SNHLY, CDR2 FYNNEI. CDR3 length equals 16 residues. CDR3 nucleotides: TGTGCCAGCAGCCCCACAGGGGTGGGAATCACAGATACGCAGTATTTT. Its translation: CASSPTGVGITDTQYF.

The CDR3 here is CASSQDGRNNGYTF. The DNA for the CDR3 is TGTGCCAGCAGCCAAGACGGCAGAAATAATGGCTACACCTTC. This rearrangement joins TRBV14 to TRBJ1-2; D uncertain. V lost 0 bases and J lost 6, with 11 bases in between. Germline V gene data show CDR1 as SGHDN and CDR2 as FVKESK. The CDR3 extends over 14 amino acids.

The chain recombines TRBV6-6 with TRBJ2-1; 9 bases map to TRBD1. Germline V lookup: CDR1 MNHNY, CDR2 SVGAGI (reference sequence). V lost 0 bases to trimming and J lost 7 bases; unmatched junction nucleotides: 4. This CDR3 has 15 amino acids. The CDR3 sequence is CASSYSRDRANEQFF. CDR3 in DNA: TGTGCCAGCAGTTACTCTCGGGACAGGGCGAATGAGCAGTTCTTC.

V gene TRBV5-4 combines with J gene TRBJ1-5; no reliable D call. V lost 1 base to trimming and J lost 5 bases, with 13 bases between them. Germline assignment: CDR1 SGHNT and CDR2 YYREEE (reference sequence). The CDR3 length is 15 residues. CDR3 loop: CASSLFGGPDQPQHF. CDR3 nucleotides: TGTGCCAGCAGCTTGTTCGGAGGCCCGGATCAGCCCCAGCATTTT.

This sequence joins TRBV5-1 and TRBJ2-3; possibly TRBD2 for D (5 bases). The germline gives CDR1 SGHRS, CDR2 YFSETQ. V was clipped by 4 bases and J by 0 bases, with 15 bases between them. The CDR3 is 16 amino acids. The CDR3 here is CASSPDGRRSTDTQYF. In nucleotides, the CDR3 is TGCGCCAGCAGCCCGGACGGACGGAGGAGCACAGATACGCAGTATTTT.

This rearrangement joins TRBV15 to TRBJ1-3; D ambiguous. Trimming took off 3 bases at V and 0 bases at J, with 6 bases between the two ends. CDR1 and CDR2 from the germline V gene are LNHNV and YYDKDF (reference sequence). CDR3 length equals 14 residues. CDR3 residues: CATSSPSSGNTIYF. In nucleotides, the CDR3 is TGTGCCACCAGCAGCCCCTCCTCTGGAAACACCATATATTTT.

This clone appeared a single time. The V call is TRBV19, the J call TRBJ2-7; D is uncertain. The V and J ends lost 2 bases and 3 bases respectively, with 11 bases between them. CDR3 size: 14 residues. Per the germline V gene, CDR1 is LNHDA and CDR2 is SQIVND (reference sequence). CDR3 residues: CASSIIHGNYEQYF. CDR3 DNA sequence: TGTGCCAGTAGTATAATCCATGGAAACTACGAGCAGTACTTC.

V and J are TRBV19 and TRBJ2-1; TRBD1 matches at 8 bases. Unmatched junction bases numbered 6, after V lost 3 bases and J lost 2 bases. This CDR3 is 16 amino acids long. Germline CDR1 and CDR2: LNHDA and SQIVND (reference sequence). The DNA of the CDR3 is TGTGCCAGTAGTATCGACAGGGGAAGTCCCTACAATGAGCAGTTCTTC. This codes for CASSIDRGSPYNEQFF. Variable domain in full (rest from reference TRBV19 and TRBJ2-1): DGGITQSPKYLFRKEGQNVTLSCEQNLNHDAMYWYRQDPGQGLRLIYYSQIVNDFQKGDIAEGYSVSREKKESFPLTVTSAQKNPTAFYLCASSIDRGSPYNEQFFGPGTRLTVL.

V is TRBV15 and J is TRBJ1-4; TRBD1 aligns across 7 bases. Looked up from germline, CDR1 is LNHNV and CDR2 is YYDKDF (reference sequence). Trimming took 0 bases from V and 7 from J; bases not matched to a gene: 11. This CDR3 has 17 amino acids. Here the CDR3 reads CATSRDAGTDRSEKLFF. DNA of the CDR3: TGTGCCACCAGCAGAGACGCGGGGACAGATAGGAGTGAAAAACTGTTTTTT.

This chain joins TRBV28 and TRBJ2-7; D perhaps matches TRBD1 (5 bases). V was clipped by 5 bases and J by 7 bases, with 15 bases between them. CDR1 and CDR2 (germline): MDHEN, SYDVKM. The CDR3 runs 13 residues. In DNA form, the CDR3 reads TGTGCCAGCAGTCCCTACCTAAGACAGGAGCAGTACTTC. Its translation: CASSPYLRQEQYF.

The V gene is TRBV27, the J gene TRBJ2-3, with D perhaps TRBD2 (5 bases). V lost 2 bases, J lost 2 bases, and 8 bases lay in between. CDR1 is MNHEY and CDR2 is SMNVEV in the germline V gene (reference sequence). The CDR3 length is 14 residues. Here the CDR3 DNA reads TGTGCCAGCAGTTTAGGACTGCACACAGATACGCAGTATTTT. Translating gives CASSLGLHTDTQYF.